This T cell receptor (beta chain) was profiled in a study of T cell repertoires in cytomegalovirus infection. A single record per CDR3 protein comes from TCRdb applying MiXCR to the reads. Of approximately 290,000 distinct CDR3 sequences in the sample, roughly a quarter were seen once. V lost 6 bases to trimming and J lost 2 bases; unmatched junction nucleotides: 9. CDR1 is MDHEN, CDR2 SYDVKM, per germline. The CDR3 contains 15 residues. This rearrangement joins TRBV28 to TRBJ2-7; 8 bases are shared with TRBD2. The sequence derives from a human donor in good health (CMV status not recorded). Some clones in this sample may be carry-over from other donors' samples. Sequenced input: PBMCs. Here the CDR3 reads CASRSAGGQTYEQYF. CDR3 in DNA: TGTGCCAGCAGAAGTGCGGGAGGCCAAACCTACGAGCAGTACTTC.